The clone carrying this TCR beta chain was observed a single time. Libraries were prepared by immunoSEQ multiplex PCR; TCRdb keeps only in-frame clonotypes and omits some of them. The sample shows about 32,000 clones, around 87% of them seen only once. This sample is part of a study of PD-L1 blockade in urothelial cancer. Study background: Of 29 to 30 patients, some 24 were males with bladder-origin urothelial cancer. Patients' histories included 0 to 3 prior chemotherapy regimens. Median blood clonality was roughly 0.072, with more than 75,000 unique TCRs.

CDR3 length: 15 amino acids. Per the germline V gene, CDR1 is MDHEN and CDR2 is SYDVKM. V was pared by 2 bases and J by 0 bases, with 7 bases between. This rearrangement joins TRBV28 to TRBJ1-4; a weak D match, TRBD1 (5 bases). The starting material was PBMCs, obtained around atezolizumab (anti-PD-L1) treatment. This sequence originates from a man in his fifties with urothelial cancer. DNA of the CDR3: TGTGCCAGCAGTTTACCGGGGGCAACTAATGAAAAACTGTTTTTT. The encoded protein is CASSLPGATNEKLFF.